This T cell receptor (beta chain) was retrieved from a study of CD8 T cells in cerebrospinal fluid in Alzheimer's disease. Study at large: Two single-cell methods, plate-based nested PCR and droplet-based sequencing, assessed CSF clonal expansion.

According to its frequency, this clonotype is medium-sized. No participant had an acute infectious disease, and all were physically fit. TCRdb re-called the 10x single-cell sequencing reads and catalogs CDR3 proteins one per entry, DNA excluded. The specimen's table records about 1,600 distinct CDR3 sequences. The CDR3 is 16 amino acids. Germline V gene sequence: CDR1 SGHNT, CDR2 YENEEA. Sequenced material: cerebrospinal fluid. This chain links TRBV11-3 with TRBJ2-3; TCRdb's D gene call, TRBD1, goes unchecked for lack of DNA. The source of this sequence is a human donor in good health. The CDR3 sequence: CASSPRTGGFTDTQYF.